The next 15 T cell receptor beta chains were all read from a single sample in a study of blood T cell repertoires in COVID-19. Assay used: immunoSEQ multiplex PCR; TCRdb lists only in-frame clones, some missing. The table shows about 170,000 clones, with around 80% occurring only once. The sequencing input was peripheral blood. The receptors derive from a woman in her 70s who had recovered from COVID-19.

The CDR3 bases are TGTGCCAGCTCCCCTGGGACTAGCGGTCAAGAGACCCAGTACTTC. It yields the protein CASSPGTSGQETQYF. The genes are TRBV18 and TRBJ2-5; 11 bases map to TRBD2. The germline CDR1 and CDR2 sequences are KGHSH and LQKENI. The CDR3 spans 15 residues. V gave up 6 bases and J gave up 2 bases; unmatched junction bases: 5. The variable domain in full, completed from reference TRBV18 and TRBJ2-5, reads NAGVMQNPRHLVRRRGQEARLRCSPMKGHSHVYWYRQLPEEGLKFMVYLQKENIIDESGMPKERFSAEFPKEGPSILRIQQVVRGDSAAYFCASSPGTSGQETQYFGPGTRLLVL.

The rearrangement joins TRBV6-1 to TRBJ2-7; TRBD2 is a possible D gene (5 bases). The CDR3 contains 15 residues. From germline, CDR1 is MNHNS and CDR2 SASEGT. Trimming took 8 bases from V and 0 from J, leaving 17 bases between them. The CDR3 DNA sequence: TGTGCCAGCCGCCCCCCCCGGACTTCCTCCTACGAGCAGTACTTC. Translated: CASRPPRTSSYEQYF.

V gene TRBV7-9 combines with J gene TRBJ1-2, with TRBD1 as a possible D gene (6 bases). The CDR3 covers 14 residues. Germline V gene sequence: CDR1 SEHNR, CDR2 FQNEAQ (reference sequence). The V end lost 5 bases, the J end lost 7 bases, and 17 bases lay between the germline ends. The CDR3 here is CASSPVGGPAGYTF. Written as DNA, the CDR3 is TGTGCCAGCAGCCCCGTCGGGGGGCCCGCTGGCTACACCTTC. Looking up the rest from reference TRBV7-9 and TRBJ1-2 gives the full variable domain: DTGVSQNPRHKITKRGQNVTFRCDPISEHNRLYWYRQTLGQGPEFLTYFQNEAQLEKSRLLSDRFSAERPKGSFSTLEIQRTEQGDSAMYLCASSPVGGPAGYTFGSGTRLTVV.

The CDR3 spells CASSADRVGGEAFF. The CDR3 region has the DNA TGTGCCAGCAGTGCGGACAGGGTAGGGGGTGAAGCTTTCTTT. This chain joins TRBV6-2 or TRBV6-3 and TRBJ1-1; 8 nucleotides line up with TRBD1. V gave up 5 bases and J gave up 7 bases; unmatched junction bases: 9. The CDR3 length is 14 residues. The germline V gene encodes CDR1 MNHEY and CDR2 SVGEGT.

The chain is built from TRBV11-2 and TRBJ1-3, with TRBD1 as a possible D gene (6 bases). This CDR3 region has 14 residues. CDR1 and CDR2 from the germline V gene are SGHAT and FQNNGV. With 3 bases removed from V and 11 bases from J, the gap between germline ends came to 17 bases. The CDR3 loop is CASSLGGHSVAIYF. Written as DNA, the CDR3 is TGTGCCAGCAGCTTGGGGGGGCATTCCGTGGCCATATATTTT.

The chain links TRBV15 to TRBJ1-1, with D possibly matching TRBD1 (5 bases). Trimming stripped 0 bases from V and 4 bases from J, with 15 bases between. This CDR3 has 16 residues. Per germline, CDR1 LNHNV and CDR2 YYDKDF (reference sequence). This CDR3 reads CATSRDGGVSGTEAFF. CDR3 in DNA: TGTGCCACCAGCAGAGATGGGGGGGTCTCCGGCACTGAAGCTTTCTTT. The variable domain in full, with the rest retrieved from reference TRBV15 and TRBJ1-1, is DAMVIQNPRYQVTQFGKPVTLSCSQTLNHNVMYWYQQKSSQAPKLLFHYYDKDFNNEADTPDNFQSRRPNTSFCFLDIRSPGLGDTAMYLCATSRDGGVSGTEAFFGQGTRLTVV.

The sample holds a few counts of this clone. This chain links TRBV7-9 with TRBJ2-3; TRBD2 aligns across 9 bases. V shed 5 bases, J shed 2 bases, and the junction held 20 bases outside the gene matches. The CDR3 totals 20 residues. CDR1 is SEHNR, CDR2 FQNEAQ, per germline (reference sequence). The CDR3 nucleotides read TGTGCCAGCAGCAGGGGACTGGGCGGGAGGGCCATAGGAAACACAGATACGCAGTATTTT. It is translated as CASSRGLGGRAIGNTDTQYF.

This clone appeared a few times. J is TRBJ2-5 and V is TRBV2, with D possibly being TRBD2 (7 bases). Germline values: CDR1 SNHLY, CDR2 FYNNEI. V was trimmed by 5 bases and J by 5 bases, leaving 12 bases between them. The CDR3 loop spans 13 amino acids. The CDR3 bases are TGTGCCAGCAGTCAACAGGGAGGGGAGACCCAGTACTTC. Protein sequence: CASSQQGGETQYF.

The chain combines TRBV3-1 (or the pseudogene TRBV3-2) with TRBJ2-1; 11 bases agree with TRBD2. J was trimmed by 1 base and V by 4 bases; bases with no gene match: 3. CDR3 size: 16 residues. Germline V gene data show CDR1 as LGHDT and CDR2 as YNNKEL (reference sequence). In DNA, the CDR3 is TGTGCCAGCAGCCCCCCTAGCGGGGGGTCCTACAATGAGCAGTTCTTC. Amino acids: CASSPPSGGSYNEQFF.

The rearrangement uses TRBV6-4 and TRBJ1-3; D is unresolved. This CDR3 has 15 residues. Per the germline V gene, CDR1 is MRHNA and CDR2 is SNTAGT. Trimming removed 3 bases from V and 4 bases from J, with 13 bases in between. CDR3 loop: CASSDGPKRGNTIYF. The CDR3 coding sequence is TGTGCCAGCAGTGATGGGCCCAAACGGGGAAACACCATATATTTT.

The V and J genes are TRBV19 and TRBJ2-2; tentatively, D is TRBD1 (7 bases). From germline, CDR1 is LNHDA and CDR2 SQIVND (reference sequence). There are 16 residues in the CDR3. Trimming shortened V by 4 bases and J by 6 bases, and 18 bases separated the two germline ends. The CDR3 loop is CASSTPTGTLAGELFF. The DNA for the CDR3 is TGTGCCAGTAGTACCCCGACAGGGACTCTGGCCGGGGAGCTGTTTTTT. Together with reference TRBV19 and TRBJ2-2, the CDR3 gives the full variable domain: DGGITQSPKYLFRKEGQNVTLSCEQNLNHDAMYWYRQDPGQGLRLIYYSQIVNDFQKGDIAEGYSVSREKKESFPLTVTSAQKNPTAFYLCASSTPTGTLAGELFFGEGSRLTVL.

V and J are TRBV11-2 and TRBJ1-1; weak D call: TRBD1 (6 bases). V shed 1 base and J shed 10 bases, with 13 bases lying between them. Germline-derived CDR1 and CDR2 are SGHAT and FQNNGV. The CDR3 is 13 amino acids. CDR3 bases: TGTGCCAGCAGCTTAGGTCGGACAGACCCAGCTTTCTTT. It is translated as CASSLGRTDPAFF.

The chain recombines TRBV20-1 with TRBJ2-7, with TRBD2 matching over 7 bases. J lost 6 bases, V lost 3 bases, and 11 bases had no gene match. Germline lookup yields CDR1 DFQATT and CDR2 SNEGSKA (reference sequence). The CDR3 runs 14 residues. The CDR3 DNA follows: TGCAGTGCTAGTCCCGGAGCGGGACGGGGCGAGCAGTACTTC. This codes for CSASPGAGRGEQYF.

The gene calls are TRBV28 and TRBJ2-5, with TRBD2 as a possible D gene (6 bases). The V end lost 4 bases, the J end lost 1 base, and 16 bases lay between the germline ends. This CDR3 has 16 residues. The germline gives CDR1 MDHEN, CDR2 SYDVKM. The CDR3 here is CASSSRDLGGQETQYF. In DNA form, the CDR3 reads TGTGCCAGCAGTTCGCGGGACCTGGGGGGCCAAGAGACCCAGTACTTC.

The V gene is TRBV4-3, the J gene TRBJ2-3; TRBD2 aligns across 10 bases. Germline loops: CDR1 LGHNA, CDR2 YSLEER. The CDR3 spans 18 residues. V shed 1 base, J shed 4 bases, and the junction held 11 bases outside the gene matches. CDR3 sequence: CASSQGPSSGRRPDTQYF. CDR3 nucleotide sequence: TGCGCCAGCAGCCAAGGGCCATCTAGCGGGAGACGGCCAGATACGCAGTATTTT.